The 22 T cell receptor beta chains below all came from one sample that was sequenced in a study of CD8+ T cells in alopecia areata. Indicated treatment: oral pan-JAK inhibitor, 5-10 mg twice daily. RNA, once extracted, was reverse transcribed into cDNA for use as the sequencing template. Method: immunoSEQ multiplex PCR; TCRdb's copy keeps in-frame clones and lacks some. The repertoire holds approximately 190,000 clones, with over 45% as singletons. The sample consisted of CD4+ T cells sorted from blood, taken at week 24, from a patient treated with tofacitinib. All receptors derive from a human donor with alopecia areata.

The V call is TRBV5-5, the J call TRBJ2-5; the D call may be TRBD1 or TRBD2 (5 bases each). CDR3 length equals 15 residues. Germline V CDR1 and CDR2: SGHKS, YYEKEE (reference sequence). V dropped 3 bases and J dropped 4 bases, with 16 bases sitting between them. The DNA of the CDR3 is TGTGCCAGCAGCTCACCGGTCCAGGGACGAGAGACCCAGTACTTC. Its protein is CASSSPVQGRETQYF.

V usage is TRBV20-1 and J usage is TRBJ2-7; no definite D call. The germline CDR1 and CDR2 sequences are DFQATT and SNEGSKA (reference sequence). CDR3 size: 11 residues. The V and J ends lost 3 bases and 5 bases respectively, with 8 bases between them. Here the CDR3 DNA reads TGCAGTGCTAGTCTAACAAACGAGCAGTACTTC. Translation: CSASLTNEQYF.

The chain couples TRBV29-1 to TRBJ2-7, with a possible D match to TRBD1 (5 bases). Germline V gene lookup returns CDR1 SQVTM and CDR2 ANQGSEA. Deletions cut 7 bases from V and 2 bases from J, with 12 bases between. This CDR3 spans 12 amino acids. CDR3 sequence reads: CSGRTLAYEQYF. The CDR3, as DNA: TGCAGCGGCAGGACACTTGCCTACGAGCAGTACTTC.

Only a few counts were recorded for this clone. The chain recombines TRBV28 with TRBJ2-4; D gene ambiguous. Germline CDR1 and CDR2: MDHEN and SYDVKM. V shed 3 bases and J shed 3 bases, with 3 bases lying between them. This CDR3 has 12 amino acids. CDR3 nucleotides: TGTGCCAGCAGTTTTGGCAAAAACATTCAGTACTTC. Amino acid sequence: CASSFGKNIQYF.

This clone showed up many times. V is TRBV19 and J is TRBJ2-7; no definite D call. Per the germline V gene, CDR1 is LNHDA and CDR2 is SQIVND (reference sequence). Trimming cost V 3 bases and J 2 bases, with 14 bases left between them. The CDR3 has 15 amino acids. The CDR3 bases are TGTGCCAGTAGTATCGGGCAGCAGCGTCCCTACGAGCAGTACTTC. Protein: CASSIGQQRPYEQYF.

V usage is TRBV5-1 and J usage is TRBJ2-5, with 9 bases fitting TRBD2. The junction had 7 bases not matched to a gene; V was cut back by 6 bases and J by 1 base. The germline gives CDR1 SGHRS, CDR2 YFSETQ. The CDR3 extends over 15 amino acids. The DNA for the CDR3 is TGCGCCAGCAAGCGAGCGGGGGGCCTCCAAGAGACCCAGTACTTC. This gives the protein CASKRAGGLQETQYF.

V is TRBV4-3 and J is TRBJ1-1, with a possible D match to TRBD1 (5 bases). Trimming took off 0 bases at V and 4 bases at J, with 12 bases between the two ends. There are 15 residues in the CDR3. The germline gives CDR1 LGHNA, CDR2 YSLEER. The CDR3 DNA follows: TGCGCCAGCAGCCAAGATATGGGGGGGACCACTGAAGCTTTCTTT. Protein: CASSQDMGGTTEAFF.

The chain recombines TRBV5-5 with TRBJ2-1; 7 nucleotides align to TRBD2. Germline trimming cut 6 bases from V and 14 bases from J; bases unmatched to any gene: 14. The CDR3 loop spans 13 amino acids. Germline CDR1 SGHKS, CDR2 YYEKEE (reference sequence). The CDR3 here is CASMFSPGTKKFF. The CDR3 nucleotides are TGTGCCAGCATGTTCTCTCCCGGGACTAAAAAGTTCTTC.

This clone was found a few times. The V call is TRBV29-1, the J call TRBJ1-4; D remains unclear. The CDR3 has 12 residues. Trimming took 3 bases from V and 11 from J, leaving 13 bases between them. Germline V CDR1 and CDR2: SQVTM, ANQGSEA. The CDR3: CSVEAGLGKLFF. Written as DNA, the CDR3 is TGCAGCGTTGAGGCGGGTTTGGGCAAACTGTTTTTT.

The chain couples TRBV25-1 to TRBJ2-2; D tentatively fits TRBD1 or TRBD2 (5 bases each). Per germline, CDR1 MGHDK and CDR2 SYGVNS. V was clipped by 6 bases and J by 4 bases, with 12 bases between them. The CDR3 extends over 14 amino acids. In DNA form, the CDR3 reads TGTGCCAGCAGGAAGGCGAGGGGCACCGGGGAGCTGTTTTTT. This sequence encodes CASRKARGTGELFF.

V is TRBV2 and J is TRBJ2-2; no firm D call. The CDR3 is made up of 13 amino acids. Germline V gives CDR1 SNHLY, CDR2 FYNNEI. Trimming took off 5 bases at V and 4 bases at J, with 8 bases between the two ends. CDR3 in amino acids: CASSPAATGELFF. The CDR3 coding sequence is TGTGCCAGCAGTCCAGCAGCCACCGGGGAGCTGTTTTTT.

The chain is built from TRBV10-3 and TRBJ2-3; possibly TRBD1 for D (5 bases). The length of the CDR3 is 12 residues. The germline CDR1 and CDR2 sequences are ENHRY and SYGVKD. V gave up 8 bases and J gave up 12 bases, with 18 bases separating them. CDR3 in amino acids: CAIGSQGSAQYF. CDR3 DNA: TGTGCCATCGGATCTCAGGGCTCCGCACAGTATTTT.

The rearrangement links TRBV5-6 to TRBJ2-2, with D possibly TRBD2 on 5 matching bases. Germline CDR1 is SGHDT and CDR2 is YYEEEE. Trimming took 0 bases from V and 5 from J, leaving 8 bases between them. The CDR3 has 14 residues. CDR3 bases: TGTGCCAGCAGCTTGGACGGGAATACCGGGGAGCTGTTTTTT. Protein sequence: CASSLDGNTGELFF.

This clone was counted a single time. The J gene is TRBJ1-5, the V gene TRBV18; TRBD1 aligns across 9 bases. This CDR3 contains 15 residues. The V gene end was trimmed by 5 bases and the J gene end by 5 bases; junction bases not matched to a gene: 7. CDR1 is KGHSH and CDR2 is LQKENI in the germline V gene. CDR3 protein: CASSSSGQGDQPQHF. The CDR3 nucleotides read TGTGCCAGCTCATCGTCGGGACAGGGTGATCAGCCCCAGCATTTT.

This clone was observed a handful of times. J is TRBJ1-1 and V is TRBV25-1; D is ambiguous. Between the trimmed V and J ends, which lost 0 bases and 1 base, there was a span of 6 bases. The germline V gene encodes CDR1 MGHDK and CDR2 SYGVNS. The CDR3 runs 14 residues. The CDR3 nucleotides are TGTGCCAGCAGTGAATATTTGGAGAACACTGAAGCTTTCTTT. Protein sequence: CASSEYLENTEAFF.

V and J are TRBV18 and TRBJ2-7; D uncertain. Germline V gives CDR1 KGHSH, CDR2 LQKENI. V lost 0 bases and J lost 7, with 10 bases in between. The CDR3 spans 13 residues. CDR3 coding DNA: TGTGCCAGCTCACCACCGGAAGGGTGGGAGCAGTACTTC. It translates to CASSPPEGWEQYF.

The J gene is TRBJ2-1, the V gene TRBV29-1; D is unresolved. Germline lookup yields CDR1 SQVTM and CDR2 ANQGSEA. V gave up 3 bases and J gave up 6 bases, with 12 bases separating them. CDR3 length equals 13 residues. The CDR3 reads CSVDPNSSNEQFF. The CDR3 DNA sequence: TGCAGCGTTGATCCGAATAGCTCCAATGAGCAGTTCTTC.

V and J are TRBV4-3 and TRBJ2-3; 9 bases fit TRBD2. CDR1 LGHNA and CDR2 YSLEER come from the germline V gene. The CDR3 is 18 amino acids. J was trimmed by 2 bases and V by 4 bases; bases with no gene match: 13. CDR3 sequence reads: CASSPNSLAGHNTDTQYF. The CDR3 nucleotides are TGCGCCAGCAGCCCAAACTCACTAGCGGGTCACAACACAGATACGCAGTATTTT.

J is TRBJ2-4 and V is TRBV29-1, with 9 bases lining up with TRBD1. The V segment lost 7 bases and the J segment 7 bases; nucleotides outside the gene matches: 8. This CDR3 is 13 amino acids long. Germline values: CDR1 SQVTM, CDR2 ANQGSEA. The CDR3 protein is CSATGDRANIQYF. The CDR3 nucleotides read TGCAGCGCCACGGGGGACAGGGCGAACATTCAGTACTTC. Combining the CDR3 with reference TRBV29-1 and TRBJ2-4 gives the whole variable domain SAVISQKPSRDICQRGTSLTIQCQVDSQVTMMFWYRQQPGQSLTLIATANQGSEATYESGFVIDKFPISRPNLTFSTLTVSNMSPEDSSIYLCSATGDRANIQYFGAGTRLSVL.

V gene TRBV7-9 combines with J gene TRBJ1-2; TRBD1 aligns across 9 bases. The CDR3 contains 14 residues. V lost 0 bases and J lost 5; bases outside the gene matches: 1. Germline V gives CDR1 SEHNR, CDR2 FQNEAQ (reference sequence). The CDR3 protein is CASSLAGQGYGYTF. For the CDR3, the DNA is TGTGCCAGCAGCTTAGCAGGACAGGGGTATGGCTACACCTTC.

This clone was found a few times. The chain uses TRBV9 and TRBJ2-5; no clear D. Per germline, CDR1 SGDLS and CDR2 YYNGEE. The germline V and J ends were trimmed by 0 bases and 5 bases, with 11 bases remaining between them. The CDR3 has 14 residues. The CDR3 region is CASSVAVARETQYF. Here the CDR3 DNA reads TGTGCCAGCAGCGTAGCGGTGGCTCGCGAGACCCAGTACTTC.

This chain joins TRBV4-2 and TRBJ2-7, with unresolved D. This CDR3 is 11 amino acids long. The germline gives CDR1 LGHNA, CDR2 YNFKEQ. V shed 0 bases and J shed 5 bases, with 2 bases lying between them. The CDR3 region is CASSQENEQYF. For the CDR3, the DNA is TGTGCCAGCAGCCAAGAAAACGAGCAGTACTTC.